Given below is one TCR beta chain in context. The sample comes from a study of CD8 T cells in Susac syndrome. The V segment lost 2 bases and the J segment 5 bases; nucleotides outside the gene matches: 8. Germline CDR1 LGHDT, CDR2 YNNKEL (reference sequence). CDR3 length: 16 residues. Random hexamers served to reverse transcribe about 0.5 to 1 ug RNA. From the immunoSEQ multiplex PCR reads, TCRdb called clonotypes with MiXCR, one entry per CDR3 protein. The sample consists of about 130,000 distinct CDR3 sequences, around 94% of them appearing once. Material: CD4+ T cells from PBMCs. This receptor was obtained from a human donor with multiple sclerosis. The chain employs TRBV3-1 and TRBJ1-2, with 10 bases matching TRBD1. Here the CDR3 DNA reads TGTGCCAGCAGCCAACTTGACAGGGGGCATATGTATGGCTACACCTTC. It encodes CASSQLDRGHMYGYTF.